Below, 20 T cell receptor beta chains from the same sample are listed, as sequenced in a study of radiation and T cells in renal cell carcinoma. The table came from immunoSEQ multiplex PCR; TCRdb's copy has only in-frame clones and leaves some out. The sample yields roughly 12,000 clones, about 33% seen once. Treatment noted: 15 Gy SBRT to primary tumor, nephrectomy 4 weeks later. Source: tumor tissue, taken from a patient whose treatment included radiotherapy and nephrectomy. The receptors come from a man aged 60 to 75 with renal cell carcinoma.

The gene calls are TRBV30 and TRBJ1-3; D is perhaps TRBD1 (5 bases). The V gene's germline CDR1 is GTSNPN and CDR2 SVGIG (reference sequence). V lost 3 bases and J 9 bases, leaving 15 bases between the germline ends. This CDR3 comprises 13 residues. The CDR3 loop is CAWRPGGKGTIYF. CDR3 bases: TGTGCCTGGAGACCGGGGGGAAAGGGCACCATATATTTT.

This clone has a handful of counts. The chain carries TRBV4-3 and TRBJ2-5, with D perhaps matching TRBD1 (6 bases). Trimming took 0 bases from V and 2 from J, leaving 10 bases between them. This CDR3 is 15 amino acids long. Germline values: CDR1 LGHNA, CDR2 YSLEER. In DNA form, the CDR3 reads TGCGCCAGCAGCCAAGATTCAGGGGCGCAAGAGACCCAGTACTTC. Encoded protein: CASSQDSGAQETQYF.

This clone occurred once. The chain carries TRBV4-3 and TRBJ1-5; D gene uncertain. The CDR3 extends over 14 amino acids. Trimming took off 2 bases at V and 4 bases at J, with 9 bases between the two ends. From germline, CDR1 is LGHNA and CDR2 YSLEER. The CDR3 DNA sequence: TGCGCCAGCAGCCAAACCCCCCTAAATCAGCCCCAGCATTTT. This gives the protein CASSQTPLNQPQHF.

This clone is labeled as medium-sized. The J gene is TRBJ2-2, the V gene TRBV2, with TRBD1 matching over 11 bases. The germline gives CDR1 SNHLY, CDR2 FYNNEI. After removal of 4 bases from V and 6 bases from J, the junction contained 4 bases not matched to a gene. CDR3 length: 15 amino acids. CDR3 nucleotide sequence: TGTGCCAGCAGTGCCGGGACAGGGGGGTCCGGGGAGCTGTTTTTT. Protein sequence: CASSAGTGGSGELFF.

This chain joins TRBV6-1 and TRBJ2-3; 8 nucleotides line up with TRBD2. There are 19 residues in the CDR3. The J segment lost 2 bases and the V segment lost 3 bases, leaving 16 bases of the junction unmatched. Looked up from germline, CDR1 is MNHNS and CDR2 is SASEGT. Written as DNA, the CDR3 is TGTGCCAGCAGTGACAAAGCGGGAGCTGGGGCACTCACCACAGATACGCAGTATTTT. Amino acids: CASSDKAGAGALTTDTQYF.

By its share, this clone is medium-sized. V usage is TRBV9 and J usage is TRBJ2-1, with no clear D. This CDR3 region has 17 residues. The V gene's germline CDR1 is SGDLS and CDR2 YYNGEE. The ends were cut back, 3 bases at V and 7 bases at J, with 23 bases in the middle. The DNA of the CDR3 is TGTGCCAGCAGCGATATAATCAGCATGAACGAGGAAAATGAGCAGTTCTTC. Translated, it gives CASSDIISMNEENEQFF.

There are a few counts of this clone. The chain uses TRBV6-5 and TRBJ1-1; the D is unclear. Trimming cost V 10 bases and J 2 bases, with 11 bases left between them. The CDR3 is made up of 12 amino acids. CDR1 is MNHEY and CDR2 is SVGAGI in the germline V gene. CDR3 loop: CATHIRNTEAFF. The CDR3 DNA is TGTGCCACCCATATTCGTAACACTGAAGCTTTCTTT.

This clone was seen a few times. The chain is built from TRBV7-2 and TRBJ2-3; maybe TRBD2 (5 bases). The CDR3 totals 15 residues. V lost 2 bases and J lost 0, with 9 bases in between. Germline V CDR1 and CDR2: SGHTA, FQGNSA. The CDR3 here is CASSLRGISTDTQYF. CDR3 coding DNA: TGTGCCAGCAGCTTAAGAGGGATCAGCACAGATACGCAGTATTTT.

In DNA form, the CDR3 reads TGTGCCAGCAGTGAAGAATATCATCCCTCCTACGAGCAGTACGTC. It translates to CASSEEYHPSYEQYV. This chain uses TRBV6-1 with TRBJ2-7; the D is unclear. Trimming took off 1 base at V and 0 bases at J, with 10 bases between the two ends. Germline CDR1 and CDR2: MNHNS and SASEGT. The CDR3 is 15 residues long.

The rearrangement links TRBV6-5 to TRBJ2-5, with a possible D match to TRBD2 (5 bases). CDR3 length equals 15 residues. Germline assignment: CDR1 MNHEY and CDR2 SVGAGI. V lost 7 bases to trimming and J lost 6 bases, with 21 bases between them. The CDR3 bases are TGTGCCAGCAAGTACCTTGGGGTCGGCGGGCAGACCCAGTACTTC. This codes for CASKYLGVGGQTQYF.

This clone was seen ten or more times. The CDR3 bases are TGTGCCAGCAGCCTGCAGACTGAACGATTGGGCAATCAGCCCCAGCATTTT. It yields the protein CASSLQTERLGNQPQHF. The chain joins TRBV7-9 to TRBJ1-5; D is ambiguous. There are 17 residues in the CDR3. Germline CDR1 SEHNR, CDR2 FQNEAQ (reference sequence). Deletions cut 5 bases from V and 2 bases from J, with 19 bases between.

The chain links TRBV2 to TRBJ1-1; 7 nucleotides match TRBD1. J gave up 7 bases and V 10 bases, and 9 bases lay outside the gene matches. CDR1 and CDR2 from the germline V gene are SNHLY and FYNNEI. The CDR3 runs to 12 residues. The CDR3 nucleotides are TGTGCCAACACAGGGGCTGGCGATGAAGCTTTCTTT. Encoded protein: CANTGAGDEAFF.

This clone was recorded a few times. The chain uses TRBV7-9 and TRBJ1-3; TRBD1 might be the D (6 bases). Trimming stripped 5 bases from V and 3 bases from J, with 8 bases between. This CDR3 spans 13 amino acids. CDR1 and CDR2 from the germline V gene are SEHNR and FQNEAQ (reference sequence). This CDR3 reads CASSGQFGNTIYF. CDR3 in DNA: TGTGCCAGCAGCGGACAGTTTGGAAACACCATATATTTT. The full variable domain, with the rest looked up from reference TRBV7-9 and TRBJ1-3, is DTGVSQNPRHKITKRGQNVTFRCDPISEHNRLYWYRQTLGQGPEFLTYFQNEAQLEKSRLLSDRFSAERPKGSFSTLEIQRTEQGDSAMYLCASSGQFGNTIYFGEGSWLTVV.

The rearrangement uses TRBV14 and TRBJ1-6; D call uncertain. Trimming cost V 0 bases and J 2 bases, with 11 bases left between them. Germline CDR1 SGHDN, CDR2 FVKESK. The CDR3 contains 17 residues. The DNA of the CDR3 is TGTGCCAGCAGCCAAGAATGGGGTTTTGCCTATAATTCACCCCTCCACTTT. Translated: CASSQEWGFAYNSPLHF.

This clone was seen a few times. This chain joins TRBV5-1 and TRBJ2-7, with a possible D match to TRBD2 (5 bases). The CDR3 loop spans 16 amino acids. V dropped 0 bases and J dropped 0 bases, with 13 bases sitting between them. CDR1 SGHRS and CDR2 YFSETQ come from the germline V gene. Here the CDR3 reads CASSLDSARSSYEQYV. As DNA, the CDR3 is TGCGCCAGCAGCTTGGATAGCGCGAGAAGCTCCTACGAGCAGTACGTC.

Regarding this clone: This sample also contains other DNA sequences that code for the same CDR3. The CDR3 DNA follows: TGTGCCAGCAGTTATTTCGGATCCGGGGCCAACGTCCTGACTTTC. This gives the protein CASSYFGSGANVLTF. V is TRBV6-5 and J is TRBJ2-6; D gene ambiguous. Germline assignment: CDR1 MNHEY and CDR2 SVGAGI. Trimming removed 3 bases from V and 4 bases from J, with 10 bases in between. CDR3 size: 15 residues.

The chain is built from TRBV29-1 and TRBJ1-5; 9 bases align to TRBD1. Germline CDR1 reads SQVTM; CDR2 reads ANQGSEA. V trimming: 4 bases; J trimming: 4 bases; junction bases outside the gene matches: 2. The CDR3 loop spans 13 amino acids. In DNA form, the CDR3 reads TGCAGCGTTGCCGGGACAGGGAATCAGCCCCAGCATTTT. Translating gives CSVAGTGNQPQHF.

V and J are TRBV6-1 and TRBJ1-1; no clear D gene. This CDR3 spans 13 amino acids. Germline V gene lookup returns CDR1 MNHNS and CDR2 SASEGT. V shed 5 bases and J shed 2 bases, with 9 bases lying between them. The CDR3 nucleotides read TGTGCCAGCAGTCCAGACTATAACACTGAAGCTTTCTTT. Its protein product is CASSPDYNTEAFF.

The rearrangement uses TRBV4-3 and TRBJ1-2; D not certain. The CDR3 has 15 residues. V gave up 6 bases and J gave up 3 bases, with 17 bases separating them. Germline CDR1 and CDR2: LGHNA and YSLEER. The CDR3 bases are TGCGCCAGCAGACCCGTGTATTCAGGAGACTATGGCTACACCTTC. This gives the protein CASRPVYSGDYGYTF.

The chain uses TRBV5-1 and TRBJ2-7; D is perhaps TRBD1 (5 bases). V was trimmed by 2 bases and J by 1 base, leaving 7 bases between them. This CDR3 comprises 13 residues. Germline-derived CDR1 and CDR2 are SGHRS and YFSETQ. The CDR3 bases are TGCGCCAGCAGCTTACAGGTTTCCTACGAGCAGTACTTC. Translated: CASSLQVSYEQYF.